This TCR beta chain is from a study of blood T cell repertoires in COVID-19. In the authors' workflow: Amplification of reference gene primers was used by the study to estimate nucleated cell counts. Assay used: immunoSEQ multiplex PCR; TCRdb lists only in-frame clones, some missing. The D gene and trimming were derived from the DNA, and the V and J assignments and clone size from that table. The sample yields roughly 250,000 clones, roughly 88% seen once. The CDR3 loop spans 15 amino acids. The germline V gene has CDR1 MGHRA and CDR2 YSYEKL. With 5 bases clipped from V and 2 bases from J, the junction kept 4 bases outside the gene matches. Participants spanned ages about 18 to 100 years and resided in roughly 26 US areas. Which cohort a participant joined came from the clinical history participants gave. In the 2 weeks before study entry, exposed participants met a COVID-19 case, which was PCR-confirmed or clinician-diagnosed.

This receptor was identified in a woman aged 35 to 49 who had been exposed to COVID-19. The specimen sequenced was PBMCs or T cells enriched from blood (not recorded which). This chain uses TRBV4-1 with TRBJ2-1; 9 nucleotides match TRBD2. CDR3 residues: CASSTIAGAYNEQFF. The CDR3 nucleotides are TGCGCCAGCAGCACGATAGCGGGGGCCTACAATGAGCAGTTCTTC.